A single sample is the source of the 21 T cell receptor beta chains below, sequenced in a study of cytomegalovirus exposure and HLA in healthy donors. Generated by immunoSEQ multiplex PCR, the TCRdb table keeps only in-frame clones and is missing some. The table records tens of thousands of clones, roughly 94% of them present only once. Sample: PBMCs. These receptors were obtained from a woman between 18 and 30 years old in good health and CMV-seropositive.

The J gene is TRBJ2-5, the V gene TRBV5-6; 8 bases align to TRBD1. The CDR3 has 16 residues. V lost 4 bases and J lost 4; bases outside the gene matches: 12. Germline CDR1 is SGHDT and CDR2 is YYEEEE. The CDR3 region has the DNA TGTGCCAGCAGCCCCTACTGGGACAGGACGGGAGAGACCCAGTACTTC. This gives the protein CASSPYWDRTGETQYF.

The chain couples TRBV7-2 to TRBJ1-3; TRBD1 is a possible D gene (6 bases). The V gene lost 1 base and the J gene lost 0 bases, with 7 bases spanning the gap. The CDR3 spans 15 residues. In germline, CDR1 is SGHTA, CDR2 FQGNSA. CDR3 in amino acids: CASSLGTASGNTIYF. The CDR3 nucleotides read TGTGCCAGCAGCTTAGGGACAGCCTCTGGAAACACCATATATTTT.

The CDR3 here is CASSRSEQTDEGSPLHF. The CDR3, as DNA: TGCGCCAGCAGCCGGTCCGAGCAGACGGATGAGGGATCACCCCTCCACTTT. The chain is built from TRBV4-3 and TRBJ1-6, with D hard to call. The ends were cut back, 4 bases at V and 10 bases at J, with 23 bases in the middle. The CDR3 spans 17 residues. Germline lookup yields CDR1 LGHNA and CDR2 YSLEER.

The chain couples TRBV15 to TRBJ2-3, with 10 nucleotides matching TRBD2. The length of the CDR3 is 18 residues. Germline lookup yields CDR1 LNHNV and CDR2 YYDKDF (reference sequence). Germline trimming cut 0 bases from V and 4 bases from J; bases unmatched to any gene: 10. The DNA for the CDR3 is TGTGCCACCAGCAGAGATCCCCTAGCGGGAGACGAGTCAGATACGCAGTATTTT. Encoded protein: CATSRDPLAGDESDTQYF. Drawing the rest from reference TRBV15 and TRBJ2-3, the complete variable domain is DAMVIQNPRYQVTQFGKPVTLSCSQTLNHNVMYWYQQKSSQAPKLLFHYYDKDFNNEADTPDNFQSRRPNTSFCFLDIRSPGLGDTAMYLCATSRDPLAGDESDTQYFGPGTRLTVL.

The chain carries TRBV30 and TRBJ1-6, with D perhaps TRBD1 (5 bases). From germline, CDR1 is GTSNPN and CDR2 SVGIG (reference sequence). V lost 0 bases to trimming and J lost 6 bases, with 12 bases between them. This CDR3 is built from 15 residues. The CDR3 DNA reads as TGTGCCTGGAGTGTCGGTGACAGCACTAATTCACCCCTCCACTTT. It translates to CAWSVGDSTNSPLHF.

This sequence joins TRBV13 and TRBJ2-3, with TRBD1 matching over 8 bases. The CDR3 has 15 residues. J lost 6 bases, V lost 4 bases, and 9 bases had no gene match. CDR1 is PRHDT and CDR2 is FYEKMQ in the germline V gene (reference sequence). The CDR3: CASSSDRGGGDTQYF. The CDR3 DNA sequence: TGTGCCAGCAGCTCCGACAGGGGAGGAGGGGATACGCAGTATTTT.

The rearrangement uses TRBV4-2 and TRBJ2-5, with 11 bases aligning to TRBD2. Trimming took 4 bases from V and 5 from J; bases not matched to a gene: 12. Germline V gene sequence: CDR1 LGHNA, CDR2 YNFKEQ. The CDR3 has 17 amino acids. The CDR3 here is CASSRSPLAGVQETQYF. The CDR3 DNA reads TGTGCCAGCAGCCGCTCCCCACTAGCGGGAGTTCAGGAGACCCAGTACTTC.

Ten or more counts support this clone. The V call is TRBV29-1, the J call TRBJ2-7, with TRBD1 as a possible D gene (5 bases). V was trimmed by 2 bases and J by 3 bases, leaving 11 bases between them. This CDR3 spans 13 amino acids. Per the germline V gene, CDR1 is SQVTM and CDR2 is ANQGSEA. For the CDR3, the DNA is TGCAGCGTTGAACAGGGTCAAGACTACGAGCAGTACTTC. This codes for CSVEQGQDYEQYF.

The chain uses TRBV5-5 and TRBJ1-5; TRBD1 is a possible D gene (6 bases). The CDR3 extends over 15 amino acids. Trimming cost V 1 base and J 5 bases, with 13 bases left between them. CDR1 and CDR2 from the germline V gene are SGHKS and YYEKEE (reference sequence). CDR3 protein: CASSLKQGRDQPQHF. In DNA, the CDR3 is TGTGCCAGCAGCTTGAAACAGGGCAGGGATCAGCCCCAGCATTTT.

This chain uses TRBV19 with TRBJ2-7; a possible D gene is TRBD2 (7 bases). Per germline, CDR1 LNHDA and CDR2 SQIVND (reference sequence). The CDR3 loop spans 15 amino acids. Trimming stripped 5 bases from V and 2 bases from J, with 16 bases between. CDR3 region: CASSLSGGAAYEQYF. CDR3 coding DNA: TGTGCCAGTAGTCTTAGTGGGGGGGCCGCCTACGAGCAGTACTTC.

CDR3 residues: CASSFQTSPTEDTQYF. CDR3 sequence (DNA): TGTGCCAGCAGCTTTCAAACTAGCCCGACCGAAGATACGCAGTATTTT. V is TRBV7-9 and J is TRBJ2-3; TRBD2 might be the D (6 bases). V lost 3 bases and J lost 5, with 18 bases in between. The CDR3 runs 16 residues. Germline-derived CDR1 and CDR2 are SEHNR and FQNEAQ (reference sequence).

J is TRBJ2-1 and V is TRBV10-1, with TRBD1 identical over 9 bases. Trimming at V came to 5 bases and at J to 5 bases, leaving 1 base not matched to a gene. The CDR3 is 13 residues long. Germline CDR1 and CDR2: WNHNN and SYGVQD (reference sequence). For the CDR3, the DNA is TGCGCCAGCAGTCGGGACAGGGACAATGAGCAGTTCTTC. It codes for CASSRDRDNEQFF.

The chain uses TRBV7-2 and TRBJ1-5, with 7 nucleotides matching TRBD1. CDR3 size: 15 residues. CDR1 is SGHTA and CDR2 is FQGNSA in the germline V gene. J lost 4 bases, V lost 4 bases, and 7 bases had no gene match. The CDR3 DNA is TGTGCCAGCAGCTACGTGGACAGGAGGAATCAGCCCCAGCATTTT. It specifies CASSYVDRRNQPQHF.

CDR3 DNA: TGCAGCGTTGAATCGGCAGGGGAGGGTCAGCCCCAGCATTTT. It translates to CSVESAGEGQPQHF. The chain combines TRBV29-1 with TRBJ1-5; tentatively, D is TRBD1 (6 bases). The CDR3 runs to 14 residues. The germline V gene has CDR1 SQVTM and CDR2 ANQGSEA. The V end lost 2 bases, the J end lost 6 bases, and 14 bases lay between the germline ends.

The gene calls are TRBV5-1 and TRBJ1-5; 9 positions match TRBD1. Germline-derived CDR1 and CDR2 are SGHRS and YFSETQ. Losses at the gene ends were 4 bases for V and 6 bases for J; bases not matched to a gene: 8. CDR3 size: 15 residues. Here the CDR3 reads CASSLTGQGGQPQHF. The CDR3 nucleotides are TGCGCCAGCAGCCTAACGGGACAGGGCGGTCAGCCCCAGCATTTT.

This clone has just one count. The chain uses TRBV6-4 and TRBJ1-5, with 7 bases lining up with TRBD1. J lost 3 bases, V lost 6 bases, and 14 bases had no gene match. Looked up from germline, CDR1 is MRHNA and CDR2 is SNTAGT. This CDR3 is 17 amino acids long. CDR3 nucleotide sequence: TGTGCCAGCAGGTTTAAGAGGGGGCGCGGAATCAATCAGCCCCAGCATTTT. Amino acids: CASRFKRGRGINQPQHF.

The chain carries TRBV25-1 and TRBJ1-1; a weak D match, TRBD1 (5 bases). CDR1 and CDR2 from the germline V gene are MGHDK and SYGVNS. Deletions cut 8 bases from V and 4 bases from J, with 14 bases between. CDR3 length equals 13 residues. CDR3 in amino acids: CASAPGERTEAFF. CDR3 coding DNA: TGTGCCAGCGCACCGGGGGAACGCACTGAAGCTTTCTTT.

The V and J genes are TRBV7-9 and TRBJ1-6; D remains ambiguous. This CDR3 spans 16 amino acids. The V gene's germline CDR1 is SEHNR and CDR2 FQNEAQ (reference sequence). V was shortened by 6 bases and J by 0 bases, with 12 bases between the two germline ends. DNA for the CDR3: TGTGCCAGCAGTCAAAGGCGGATCTCCTATAATTCACCCCTCCACTTT. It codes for CASSQRRISYNSPLHF.

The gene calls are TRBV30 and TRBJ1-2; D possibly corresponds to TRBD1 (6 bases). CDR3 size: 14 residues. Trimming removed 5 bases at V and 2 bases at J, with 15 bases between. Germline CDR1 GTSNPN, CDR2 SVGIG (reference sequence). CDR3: CAWGRDTFNYGYTF. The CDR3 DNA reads TGTGCCTGGGGGAGGGACACTTTCAACTATGGCTACACCTTC.

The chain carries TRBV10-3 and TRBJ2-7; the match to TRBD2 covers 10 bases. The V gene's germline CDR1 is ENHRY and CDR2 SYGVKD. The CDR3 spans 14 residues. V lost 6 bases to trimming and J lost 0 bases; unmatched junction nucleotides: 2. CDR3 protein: CAISIAGGSYEQYF. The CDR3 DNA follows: TGTGCCATCAGCATAGCGGGGGGCTCCTACGAGCAGTACTTC.

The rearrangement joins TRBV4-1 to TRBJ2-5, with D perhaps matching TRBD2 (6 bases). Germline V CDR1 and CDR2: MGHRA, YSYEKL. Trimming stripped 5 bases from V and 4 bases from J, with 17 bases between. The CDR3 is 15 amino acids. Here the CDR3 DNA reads TGCGCCAGCAGCTTAATAGGAGGGCAGGGAGAGACCCAGTACTTC. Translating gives CASSLIGGQGETQYF.